Below, one T cell receptor (beta chain) is given with its context. The CDR3 extends over 15 amino acids. Trimming took off 1 base at V and 4 bases at J, with 11 bases between the two ends. Germline V CDR1 and CDR2: LNHNV, YYDKDF (reference sequence). Treg sorting used a CD4+CD25+CD127-/low gate. MiXCR was run by TCRdb on the 5' RACE reads, yielding one entry per CDR3 protein. Found here are 9,500 to 15,000 distinct CDR3 sequences, roughly 51% of them singletons; the top ten hold 12%. This TCR was sampled from a female donor with breast cancer. Sequences were obtained from tumor-infiltrating Tregs sorted from the breast tumor. This sequence joins TRBV15 and TRBJ2-1; D possibly matches TRBD1 or TRBD2 (6 bases each). The CDR3 reads CATSRGQAGYNEQFF. CDR3 nucleotides: TGTGCCACCAGCAGAGGACAGGCGGGGTACAATGAGCAGTTCTTC. The entire variable domain, with the rest obtained from reference TRBV15 and TRBJ2-1, is as follows: DAMVIQNPRYQVTQFGKPVTLSCSQTLNHNVMYWYQQKSSQAPKLLFHYYDKDFNNEADTPDNFQSRRPNTSFCFLDIRSPGLGDTAMYLCATSRGQAGYNEQFFGPGTRLTVL.